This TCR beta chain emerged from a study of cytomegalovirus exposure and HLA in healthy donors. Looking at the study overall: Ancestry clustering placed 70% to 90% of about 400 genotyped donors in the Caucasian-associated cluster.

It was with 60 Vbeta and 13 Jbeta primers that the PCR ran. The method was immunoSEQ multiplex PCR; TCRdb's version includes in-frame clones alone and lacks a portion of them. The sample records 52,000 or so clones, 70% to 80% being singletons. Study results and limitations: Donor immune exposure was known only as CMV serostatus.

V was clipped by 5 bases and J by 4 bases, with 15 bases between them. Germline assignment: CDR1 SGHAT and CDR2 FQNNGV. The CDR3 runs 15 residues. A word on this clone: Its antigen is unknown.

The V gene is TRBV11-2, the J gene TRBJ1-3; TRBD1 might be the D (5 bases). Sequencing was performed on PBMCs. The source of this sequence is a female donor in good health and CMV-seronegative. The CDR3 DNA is TGTGCCAGCAGCCCGGGCGGGGCAAGCGGAAACACCATATATTTT. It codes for CASSPGGASGNTIYF.